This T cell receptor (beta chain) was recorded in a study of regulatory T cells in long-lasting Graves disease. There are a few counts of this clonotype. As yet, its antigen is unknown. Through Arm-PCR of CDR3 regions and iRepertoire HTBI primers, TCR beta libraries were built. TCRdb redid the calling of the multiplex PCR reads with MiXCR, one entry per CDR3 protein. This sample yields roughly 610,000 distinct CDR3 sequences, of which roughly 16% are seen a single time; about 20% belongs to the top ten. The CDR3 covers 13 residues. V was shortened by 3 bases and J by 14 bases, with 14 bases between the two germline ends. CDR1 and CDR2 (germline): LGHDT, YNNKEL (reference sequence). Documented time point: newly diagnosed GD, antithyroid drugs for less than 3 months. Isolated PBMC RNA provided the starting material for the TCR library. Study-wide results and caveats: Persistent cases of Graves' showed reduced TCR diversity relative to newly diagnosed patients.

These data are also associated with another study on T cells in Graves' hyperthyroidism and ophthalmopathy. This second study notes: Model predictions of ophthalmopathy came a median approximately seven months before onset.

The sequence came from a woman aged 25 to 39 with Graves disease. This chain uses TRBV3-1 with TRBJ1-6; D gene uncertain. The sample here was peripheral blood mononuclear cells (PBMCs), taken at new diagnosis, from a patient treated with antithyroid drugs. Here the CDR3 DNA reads TGTGCCAGCAGCCAGCTCCCGGCGAAGGCCCTCCACTTT. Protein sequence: CASSQLPAKALHF. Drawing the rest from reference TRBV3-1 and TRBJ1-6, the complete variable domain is DTAVSQTPKYLVTQMGNDKSIKCEQNLGHDTMYWYKQDSKKFLKIMFSYNNKELIINETVPNRFSPKSPDKAHLNLHINSLELGDSAVYFCASSQLPAKALHFGNGTRLTVT.